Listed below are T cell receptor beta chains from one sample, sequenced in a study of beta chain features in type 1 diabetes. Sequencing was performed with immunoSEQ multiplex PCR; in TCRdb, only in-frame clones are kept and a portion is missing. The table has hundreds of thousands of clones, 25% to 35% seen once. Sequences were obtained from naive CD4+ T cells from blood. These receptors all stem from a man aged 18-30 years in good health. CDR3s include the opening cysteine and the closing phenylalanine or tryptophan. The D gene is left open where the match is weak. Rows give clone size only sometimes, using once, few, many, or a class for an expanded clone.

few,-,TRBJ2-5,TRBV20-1,TGCAGTGCTAGCTACGCAGAGACCCAGTACTTC,CSASYAETQYF
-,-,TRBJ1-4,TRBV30,TGTGCCTGGGACACCGGGACGACCTATAATGAAAAACTGTTTTTT,CAWDTGTTYNEKLFF
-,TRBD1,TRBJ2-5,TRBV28,TGTGCCAGCAGCCGCAGGGGGCTTCAAGAGACCCAGTACTTC,CASSRRGLQETQYF
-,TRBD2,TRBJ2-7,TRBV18,TGTGCCAGCTCACAACTTGCTAGCGGGAGCTACGAGCAGTACTTC,CASSQLASGSYEQYF
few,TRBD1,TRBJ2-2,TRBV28,TGTGCCAGCAGTTCCGGGACAGCGTCCGGGGAGCTGTTTTTT,CASSSGTASGELFF
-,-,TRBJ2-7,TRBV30,TGTGCCTGGAAGCTAGAAGCGCACGAGCAGTACTTC,CAWKLEAHEQYF
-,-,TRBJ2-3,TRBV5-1,TGCGCCAGCAGCTTGAAACCAGATACGCAGTATTTT,CASSLKPDTQYF
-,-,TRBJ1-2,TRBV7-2,TGTGCCAGCAGCCCAGACGGAAGCTATGGCTACACCTTC,CASSPDGSYGYTF
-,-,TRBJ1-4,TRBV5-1,TGCGCCAGCAGGCCCACAGGCGCCGAGGAAAAACTGTTTTTT,CASRPTGAEEKLFF
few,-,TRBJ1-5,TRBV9,TGTGCCAGCAGCGTAGATCGCAATCAGCCCCAGCATTTT,CASSVDRNQPQHF
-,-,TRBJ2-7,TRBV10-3,TGTGCCATCAGTGGAGGGGTGTACGAGCAGTACTTC,CAISGGVYEQYF
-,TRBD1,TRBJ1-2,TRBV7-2,TGTGCCAGCAGCCCCCCAGGGGGAGTCTATGGCTACACCTTC,CASSPPGGVYGYTF
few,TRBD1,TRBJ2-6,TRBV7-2,TGTGCCAGCAGCTCGGCTGGGCAGGGGGCCCAAGGGGCCAACGTCCTGACTTTC,CASSSAGQGAQGANVLTF
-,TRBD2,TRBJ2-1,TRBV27,TGTGCCAGCAGTTACGCGGGAGGTGAGCAGTTCTTC,CASSYAGGEQFF
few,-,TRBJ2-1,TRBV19,TGTGCCAGTAGCACCGCAGCGGCCAACAATGAGCAGTTCTTC,CASSTAAANNEQFF
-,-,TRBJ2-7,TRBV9,TGTGCCAGCAGCGCCGGGGCTTATGAGCAGTACTTC,CASSAGAYEQYF
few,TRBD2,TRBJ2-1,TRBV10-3,TGTGCCATCACCGTAGCGGGTTCCTACAATGAGCAGTTCTTC,CAITVAGSYNEQFF
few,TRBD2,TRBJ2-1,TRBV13,TGTGCCAGCAGGACTAGCGGGAGTCGTGAGCAGTTCTTC,CASRTSGSREQFF
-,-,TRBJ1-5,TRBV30,TGTGCCTGGAGTGTTGGGCTGAGCAATCAGCCCCAGCATTTT,CAWSVGLSNQPQHF
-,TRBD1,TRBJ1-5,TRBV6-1,TGTGCCAGCAGCCTTACAGGGGTTCCCAATCAGCCCCAGCATTTT,CASSLTGVPNQPQHF
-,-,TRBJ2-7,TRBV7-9,TGTGCCAGCAGAGAAGGGGAGAACGAGCAGTACTTC,CASREGENEQYF
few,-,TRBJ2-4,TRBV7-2,TGTGCCAGCAGCCGTGATGTGGGGGTTCAGTACTTC,CASSRDVGVQYF
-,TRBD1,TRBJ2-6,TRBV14,TGTGCCAGCAGCCAGCGAGCACAGGGGGCTTCGGGGGCCAACGTCCTGACTTTC,CASSQRAQGASGANVLTF
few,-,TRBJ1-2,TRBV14,TGTGCCAGCAGCCCCCGGCGGTCCCCGGGATATGGCTACACCTTC,CASSPRRSPGYGYTF
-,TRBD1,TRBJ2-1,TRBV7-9,TGTGCCAGCAGCCCAGGGGGTGAGCAGTTCTTC,CASSPGGEQFF
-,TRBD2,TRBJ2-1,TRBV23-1,TGCGCCAGCAGACCGGGACTAGCGGGAGGGCCGGTGCGGGAGCAGTTCTTC,CASRPGLAGGPVREQFF
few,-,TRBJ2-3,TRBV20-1,TGCAGTGCCTCCTACACAGATACGCAGTATTTT,CSASYTDTQYF